Following are 5 T cell receptor beta chains from one sample sequenced in a study of a mutant IDH1 vaccine in newly diagnosed glioma. These TCRs' antigens remain unknown. Sequencing was performed with immunoSEQ multiplex PCR; in TCRdb, only in-frame clones are kept and a portion is missing. The sample has about 36,000 clones, more than 80% seen once. This sample's time point: week 5, during vaccination. Doses of 300 ug of mutant IDH1 20-mer peptide were given with topical imiquimod. The input for sequencing was PBMCs, taken from a glioma patient whose treatment included an IDH1 peptide vaccine. The source of these receptors is a man aged 50 to 60 with glioma.

This chain joins TRBV5-1 and TRBJ1-3; D not certain. This CDR3 is built from 13 residues. Deletions cut 3 bases from V and 5 bases from J, with 9 bases between. Germline CDR1 reads SGHRS; CDR2 reads YFSETQ. CDR3 residues: CASSSDFRNTIYF. The CDR3 nucleotides read TGCGCCAGCAGCTCGGACTTCAGAAACACCATATATTTT. Full variable domain (remainder filled in from reference TRBV5-1 and TRBJ1-3): KAGVTQTPRYLIKTRGQQVTLSCSPISGHRSVSWYQQTPGQGLQFLFEYFSETQRNKGNFPGRFSGRQFSNSRSEMNVSTLELGDSALYLCASSSDFRNTIYFGEGSWLTVV.

The rearrangement links TRBV18 to TRBJ2-3; 7 nucleotides align to TRBD1. V was pared by 5 bases and J by 6 bases, with 5 bases of the junction left unmatched. The CDR3 loop spans 13 amino acids. Germline assignment: CDR1 KGHSH and CDR2 LQKENI. Written as DNA, the CDR3 is TGTGCCAGCTCATCCACAGGGGCGGATACGCAGTATTTT. Its translation: CASSSTGADTQYF.

V usage is TRBV4-3 and J usage is TRBJ2-7; D is unclear. Germline CDR1 is LGHNA and CDR2 is YSLEER. Trimming took off 3 bases at V and 3 bases at J, with 9 bases between the two ends. CDR3 length equals 13 residues. The CDR3 DNA is TGCGCCAGCAGCCACCAATTGGTCTACGAGCAGTACTTC. It translates to CASSHQLVYEQYF.

The rearrangement links TRBV30 to TRBJ2-7; tentatively, D is TRBD2 (6 bases). The V end was cut by 2 bases, the J end by 0 bases, with 14 bases between. CDR1 GTSNPN and CDR2 SVGIG come from the germline V gene (reference sequence). This CDR3 has 15 amino acids. Here the CDR3 DNA reads TGTGCCTGGAGTACACCGGGACTGAACTCCTACGAGCAGTACTTC. Residues: CAWSTPGLNSYEQYF. The variable domain in full, completed from reference TRBV30 and TRBJ2-7, reads SQTIHQWPATLVQPVGSPLSLECTVEGTSNPNLYWYRQAAGRGLQLLFYSVGIGQISSEVPQNLSASRPQDRQFILSSKKLLLSDSGFYLCAWSTPGLNSYEQYFGPGTRLTVT.

The V call is TRBV20-1, the J call TRBJ1-1; D uncertain. This CDR3 has 11 residues. From germline, CDR1 is DFQATT and CDR2 SNEGSKA (reference sequence). Between the trimmed V and J ends, which lost 4 bases and 1 base, there was a span of 4 bases. CDR3 sequence: CSATTNTEAFF. The CDR3 region has the DNA TGCAGTGCTACTACGAACACTGAAGCTTTCTTT.